Shown below are 18 T cell receptor beta chains from a single sample sequenced in a study of CD8 T cells in ankylosing spondylitis (dated by TCRdb to 2016 to 2017). Library generation was performed with 5' RACE. The listed sequencing device is Illumina HiSeq 2500. TCRdb itself trimmed the public reads at Q25 with fastp, ran MiXCR and retained productive beta chains. Identical CDR3 proteins give one entry, which carries the most common genes and DNA. The sample data list about 360,000 distinct CDR3 sequences, and under 15% of these were observed just once. 1.1% of the sample belongs to the ten largest clones. The sequencing input was blood, either unsorted or a sorted T cell fraction (not recorded which). The receptors were sampled from a male donor with ankylosing spondylitis or in good health (not recorded which).

The chain employs TRBV29-1 and TRBJ1-1; 7 bases are shared with TRBD1. Germline-derived CDR1 and CDR2 are SQVTM and ANQGSEA. Germline trimming cut 3 bases from V and 5 bases from J; bases unmatched to any gene: 12. The CDR3 has 15 amino acids. The CDR3 reads CSVEGAQGRGTEAFF. The CDR3 DNA follows: TGCAGCGTTGAGGGAGCACAGGGGCGCGGGACTGAAGCTTTCTTT. Looking up the rest from reference TRBV29-1 and TRBJ1-1 gives the full variable domain: SAVISQKPSRDICQRGTSLTIQCQVDSQVTMMFWYRQQPGQSLTLIATANQGSEATYESGFVIDKFPISRPNLTFSTLTVSNMSPEDSSIYLCSVEGAQGRGTEAFFGQGTRLTVV.

The chain carries TRBV6-5 and TRBJ2-1; no clear D. From germline, CDR1 is MNHEY and CDR2 SVGAGI. The CDR3 is made up of 13 amino acids. V was clipped by 2 bases and J by 15 bases, with 17 bases between them. The CDR3 DNA reads TGTGCCAGCAGTTACGGGTACTTGGCCAGTTGGTTCTTC. The encoded protein is CASSYGYLASWFF.

The V and J genes are TRBV12-3 or TRBV12-4 and TRBJ1-2; unclear D gene. V lost 6 bases and J 2 bases, leaving 10 bases between the germline ends. The CDR3 runs 13 residues. This chain's CDR3 is CASSPLSNYGYTF. In DNA, the CDR3 is TGTGCCAGCAGCCCCCTCTCAAACTATGGCTACACCTTC.

This clonotype was recorded many times. The J gene is TRBJ1-2, the V gene TRBV2; TRBD1 might be the D (6 bases). CDR1 and CDR2 from the germline V gene are SNHLY and FYNNEI. The germline V and J ends were trimmed by 3 bases and 6 bases, with 8 bases remaining between them. This CDR3 contains 12 residues. The CDR3 coding sequence is TGTGCCAGCAGTGAGGCAGGGGATGGCTACACCTTC. Its protein is CASSEAGDGYTF.

This clonotype was seen repeatedly, ten times or more. The chain recombines TRBV5-1 with TRBJ1-4, with D hard to call. Germline V gives CDR1 SGHRS, CDR2 YFSETQ. V was pared by 4 bases and J by 4 bases, with 14 bases between. The CDR3 covers 15 residues. This CDR3 is CASSPADRVNEKLFF. The CDR3 DNA reads as TGCGCCAGCAGCCCCGCGGACCGCGTTAATGAAAAACTGTTTTTT. Filled out from reference TRBV5-1 and TRBJ1-4, the complete variable domain reads KAGVTQTPRYLIKTRGQQVTLSCSPISGHRSVSWYQQTPGQGLQFLFEYFSETQRNKGNFPGRFSGRQFSNSRSEMNVSTLELGDSALYLCASSPADRVNEKLFFGSGTQLSVL.

This clonotype was counted a few times. This chain's CDR3 is CASSLYGWTSPYNEQFF. The CDR3 coding sequence is TGTGCCAGCAGCTTATATGGCTGGACCTCCCCGTACAATGAGCAGTTCTTC. The chain recombines TRBV7-2 with TRBJ2-1; D not certain. The length of the CDR3 is 17 residues. CDR1 and CDR2 (germline): SGHTA, FQGNSA. V dropped 2 bases and J dropped 4 bases, with 18 bases sitting between them.

This clonotype has a handful of counts. The rearrangement uses TRBV19 and TRBJ2-7, with D hard to call. V was trimmed by 7 bases and J by 0 bases, leaving 10 bases between them. The CDR3 spans 13 residues. Germline V CDR1 and CDR2: LNHDA, SQIVND (reference sequence). CDR3 sequence: CASTGQLSYEQYF. CDR3 coding DNA: TGTGCCAGTACCGGCCAACTCTCCTACGAGCAGTACTTC.

This clonotype has more than one count but fewer than ten. V is TRBV20-1 and J is TRBJ1-1; 7 positions agree with TRBD1. Germline trimming cut 2 bases from V and 4 bases from J; bases unmatched to any gene: 10. Looked up from germline, CDR1 is DFQATT and CDR2 is SNEGSKA (reference sequence). There are 15 residues in the CDR3. The CDR3 loop is CSARPFDRETTEAFF. DNA for the CDR3: TGCAGTGCTAGACCCTTTGACAGGGAGACCACTGAAGCTTTCTTT.

This clonotype was counted a few times. The chain employs TRBV12-3 or TRBV12-4 and TRBJ2-4; D may be TRBD1 (6 bases). This CDR3 region has 12 residues. The V and J ends lost 5 bases and 10 bases respectively, with 12 bases between them. The CDR3 is CASSSDRFIQYF. The CDR3 nucleotides are TGTGCCAGCAGTAGTGACAGGTTTATTCAGTACTTC.

This clonotype was picked up many times. V gene TRBV6-5 combines with J gene TRBJ1-3; tentatively, D is TRBD1 (6 bases). V dropped 4 bases and J dropped 4 bases, with 11 bases sitting between them. Per germline, CDR1 MNHEY and CDR2 SVGAGI. The CDR3 has 14 residues. The CDR3 here is CASSLQGYGNTIYF. The CDR3 DNA follows: TGTGCCAGCAGTTTACAGGGATACGGAAACACCATATATTTT.

This clonotype has more than one count but fewer than ten. The gene calls are TRBV20-1 and TRBJ1-1; D is possibly TRBD1 (5 bases). Trimming shortened V by 0 bases and J by 4 bases, and 9 bases separated the two germline ends. The CDR3 is 13 residues long. Germline-derived CDR1 and CDR2 are DFQATT and SNEGSKA (reference sequence). Written as DNA, the CDR3 is TGCAGTGCTAGAGATCTTAGGGGCACTGAAGCTTTCTTT. It codes for CSARDLRGTEAFF.

This clonotype was picked up a small number of times. V gene TRBV4-1 combines with J gene TRBJ2-7, with TRBD1 matching 11 bases. J was trimmed by 9 bases and V by 2 bases; bases with no gene match: 12. This CDR3 region has 16 residues. From germline, CDR1 is MGHRA and CDR2 YSYEKL. The CDR3 coding sequence is TGCGCCAGCAGCCAATGGGACAGGGGGATAGTAAAAGGGCAGTACTTC. It codes for CASSQWDRGIVKGQYF.

This clonotype was detected a few times. The V gene is TRBV7-9, the J gene TRBJ1-1; D is ambiguous. Trimming cost V 2 bases and J 5 bases, with 9 bases left between them. This CDR3 has 13 amino acids. From germline, CDR1 is SEHNR and CDR2 FQNEAQ (reference sequence). CDR3 amino acids: CASSLNSGTEAFF. The CDR3, as DNA: TGTGCCAGCAGCTTAAACTCCGGTACTGAAGCTTTCTTT.

This clonotype has a handful of counts. The chain recombines TRBV5-1 with TRBJ2-2, with 12 nucleotides matching TRBD1. The CDR3 has 13 amino acids. From germline, CDR1 is SGHRS and CDR2 YFSETQ. V was pared by 10 bases and J by 10 bases, with 8 bases of the junction left unmatched. The CDR3 loop is CAPGQGAVEELFF. CDR3 sequence (DNA): TGCGCCCCGGGACAGGGGGCCGTTGAGGAGCTGTTTTTT.

This clonotype was seen only a few times. The chain's CDR3 is CASSWGQKETQYF. Written as DNA, the CDR3 is TGCGCCAGCAGCTGGGGACAGAAAGAGACCCAGTACTTC. The chain is built from TRBV5-1 and TRBJ2-5; 7 bases agree with TRBD1. CDR3 size: 13 residues. Trimming took 3 bases from V and 3 from J; bases not matched to a gene: 2. CDR1 SGHRS and CDR2 YFSETQ come from the germline V gene. The whole variable domain, filled in from reference TRBV5-1 and TRBJ2-5, reads KAGVTQTPRYLIKTRGQQVTLSCSPISGHRSVSWYQQTPGQGLQFLFEYFSETQRNKGNFPGRFSGRQFSNSRSEMNVSTLELGDSALYLCASSWGQKETQYFGPGTRLLVL.

V usage is TRBV10-3 and J usage is TRBJ1-3, with 7 nucleotides matching TRBD1. The V and J ends lost 5 bases and 4 bases, in that order; junction bases with no gene match: 8. CDR1 is ENHRY and CDR2 is SYGVKD in the germline V gene. This CDR3 spans 15 amino acids. The CDR3 reads CAISWTGQGGNTIYF. The CDR3 region has the DNA TGTGCCATCAGTTGGACAGGACAAGGCGGAAACACCATATATTTT.

The chain carries TRBV20-1 and TRBJ2-6; tentatively, D is TRBD2 (6 bases). The CDR3 totals 14 residues. In germline, CDR1 is DFQATT, CDR2 SNEGSKA (reference sequence). The V end was cut by 3 bases, the J end by 9 bases, with 15 bases between. This chain's CDR3 is CSASDQSSGNVLTF. The CDR3, as DNA: TGCAGTGCTAGCGATCAGAGTAGCGGCAACGTCCTGACTTTC.

Many counts were recorded for this clonotype. The chain combines TRBV18 with TRBJ2-1, with 10 bases lining up with TRBD2. V lost 0 bases and J lost 8; bases outside the gene matches: 7. CDR3 length: 16 residues. Germline values: CDR1 KGHSH, CDR2 LQKENI. In DNA, the CDR3 is TGTGCCAGCTCACCACCCCTAGCGGGGGTTGTGGATGAGCAGTTCTTC. Protein product: CASSPPLAGVVDEQFF.